This TCR beta chain was obtained from a study of T cells in Graves' hyperthyroidism and ophthalmopathy (dated by TCRdb to 2018 to 2020). Broadly, across the study: Peripheral blood was sampled at the time of initial diagnosis, prior to any treatment. To identify TCR V-J signatures that set the groups apart, the researchers used a discovery cohort of 90 to 100 patients, made up of 40 to 45 with Graves' ophthalmopathy and approximately 57 with stable Graves' hyperthyroidism. An independent validation cohort of under 20 hyperthyroidism patients and about 15 patients who later progressed to ophthalmopathy tested prospective prediction of ophthalmopathy. For training and testing, the approximately 92 patients in the discovery cohort were randomly divided in a 7:3 ratio. Thyroid tissue and blood T-cell repertoires from several Graves' hyperthyroidism patients were also compared in the study. After blood sampling, hyperthyroidism patients were treated with methimazole at a starting dose of 30 mg daily, and ophthalmopathy patients were treated with high-dose intravenous methylprednisolone. The paper reports TCR Vbeta CDR3 sequencing of approximately 140 peripheral blood samples: over 40 ophthalmopathy, under 80 hyperthyroidism and approximately 17 progressor patients. Results the study describes overall, beyond this receptor: In validation, the model predicted progression to ophthalmopathy a median of around six months before onset, with about 71% sensitivity and around 76% specificity. No statistical method was used to set the sample size in advance, and investigators knew the group allocation. A model built on a 13 V-J signature distinguished ophthalmopathy from stable hyperthyroidism, reaching over 85% sensitivity and around 82% specificity in cross-validation and 80%/75% in testing. Most expanded thyroid clonotypes (frequency above 0.001) were also found in blood, which suggests that blood repertoires may mirror thyroid immune responses.

Looking up the germline V gene yields CDR1 MDHEN and CDR2 SYDVKM. Inclusive of the bounding cysteine and phenylalanine, the CDR3 is 15 residues long. Solely the CDR3 DNA is kept, with 45 bases framed from the first base. Trimming removed 2 bases from V and 1 base from J; the gene matches leave 2 bases unexplained. This clonotype was seen repeatedly, ten times or more. The antigen it binds to is not known. No qualities accompany the bases; no much larger clone lies one base away. The hyperthyroidism patients were between 18 and 65 years old and newly diagnosed, with a disease duration of less than 2 months. Exclusion was applied to patients with uncontrolled infections, other autoimmune diseases, pregnancy or lactation. Diagnoses relied on clinical symptoms, serum thyroxine and TRAb, thyroid ultrasound and orbital computed tomography. Blood from progressor patients was drawn when they were first diagnosed with hyperthyroidism, before any ophthalmopathy symptoms appeared. PBMCs were separated from 8 to 10 ml of fresh peripheral blood using Ficoll-Paque density gradient centrifugation. Progressor patients were defined as those initially diagnosed with Graves' hyperthyroidism in whom ophthalmopathy developed during follow-up. Trizol reagent was used to extract total RNA, and RNA quality was then checked on an Agilent 2100 Bioanalyzer.

TCR beta CDR3 regions were amplified from RNA transcripts. The TCR CDR3 was subjected to a first round of RT-PCR using the HTBI primer set and the Qiagen OneStep RT-PCR kit. A second multiplex PCR round built the libraries, followed by size selection and purification. The libraries were sequenced on an Illumina HiSeq2000 using paired-end 100 bp reads. Regarding the original processing steps: Raw data were processed with SOAPnuke, discarding reads with adapters, uncalled bases, mean Phred below 15, or no exact constant-primer or identifier match. COPE v1.2.5 was used to merge the high-quality paired reads, and each unique nucleotide sequence was defined as a clonotype. MiTCR v1.1 was used to align the clonotypes against IMGT TRBV, TRBD and TRBJ reference segments. Only V-J combinations with frequency above 0.0001, covering about 99% of repertoires, were analysed. The TCS score was defined as F50 (clonal expansion) divided by E x V (chaos), with BLOSUM62-based TCRdist calculated between CDR3 peptides within each V-J. Welch's t-statistics and random forest reduced fewer than 550 V-J features to roughly 13, which were used in a naive Bayes classifier (R e1071). TCRdb reprocessed the public reads (quality trimming at Q25 with fastp, clone calling with MiXCR) and kept in-frame beta chains. Every CDR3 protein is listed once, alongside the most common genes and DNA of its rows. The V and J calls follow TCRdb's processing rather than the paper's. The sample data list a few hundred thousand distinct CDR3 sequences, and about 16% of these were observed just once. The ten largest clones capture 30% of the sample.

This receptor chain uses TRBV28 and TRBJ2-7; TRBD1 fits 10 bases in the junction. The sequence derives from a woman in her 50s with Graves' hyperthyroidism that later progressed to Graves' ophthalmopathy. The source material was blood. In nucleotides, the sequence is TGTGCCAGCAGTTTACCGGGACAGGGGTCCTACGAGCAGTACTTC. This is translated as CASSLPGQGSYEQYF.